The clone carrying this T cell receptor (beta chain) was found many times. Its antigen is unknown. This entry belongs to a study of identical twins. Study observations and caveats: Sharing of beta out-of-frame sequences by twins showed a weaker excess.

TCRdb independently ran MiXCR on the 5' RACE reads; one entry per CDR3 protein. The table lists more than 650,000 distinct CDR3 sequences, 6% to 6.5% of them singletons. V lost 0 bases, J lost 5 bases, and 32 bases lay in between. The length of the CDR3 is 22 residues. Germline V gene data show CDR1 as SGHAT and CDR2 as FQNNGV. This TCR came from a man in his late teens or twenties in good health. The sequenced sample was naive T cells sorted from blood. The chain couples TRBV11-2 to TRBJ2-1; possible D gene TRBD1, 7 bases. The CDR3 coding sequence is TGTGCCAGCAGCTTAGATCGGTTTGCGGGCGGGACAGCTGTTCCCAATAACAATGAGCAGTTCTTC. Its translation: CASSLDRFAGGTAVPNNNEQFF.